This TCR beta chain was sequenced in a study of cytomegalovirus exposure and HLA in healthy donors. Broader study findings: Using a false discovery rate of 0.05, a later analysis showed that fewer than 20,000 TCR beta sequences were associated with HLA alleles.

The J segment lost 7 bases and the V segment lost 9 bases, leaving 16 bases of the junction unmatched. The CDR3 length is 15 residues. Germline CDR1 reads MNHEY; CDR2 reads SVGAGI. This clone was counted only a few times. No antigen is known for it. PCR amplification relied on 60 Vbeta primers (plus 13 Jbeta primers). The data were produced by immunoSEQ multiplex PCR, yet TCRdb's version contains in-frame clones alone and is incomplete. The table records 120,000 or so clones, roughly a tenth of them present only once. Sequenced sample: PBMCs. The source is a woman aged 18-29 years in good health and CMV-seropositive. This sequence joins TRBV6-5 and TRBJ2-7; 9 nucleotides align to TRBD1. The CDR3 DNA is TGTGCCAGTCGACCCCCGGGACAGGGTAGTCAGGAGCAGTACTTC. Translation gives CASRPPGQGSQEQYF.